The rows below give T cell receptor beta chains drawn from one sample of a study of response to subunit inactivated influenza vaccine. TCRdb re-analysed the RT-PCR reads in MiXCR, keeping a single row per CDR3 protein. The sample records about 570,000 distinct CDR3 sequences, over 9% being singletons. These records were also assigned to another study, of T cells expressing NK-cell markers.

The sample consisted of PBMCs from blood, taken on the day of vaccination. The receptors stem from a man in his fifties who received an inactivated influenza vaccine. The CDR3 runs from the conserved cysteine through the conserved F or W. A D gene is named only where the DNA matches it firmly. Size is stated for part of the rows, as once, few or many counts, or as a class when the clone is expanded.

v_call: TRBV30
cdr3_length: 14
d_call: TRBD1
clone_size: NA
j_call: TRBJ2-1
cdr3_nt: TGTGCCTGGAAGTCAGGGGGAATCTACAATGAGCAGTTCTTC
cdr3_aa: CAWKSGGIYNEQFF

v_call: TRBV5-1
cdr3_length: 15
d_call: NA
clone_size: NA
j_call: TRBJ2-2
cdr3_nt: TGCGCCAGCAGCTTCAACGGGGCGAGTACCGGGGAGCTGTTTTTT
cdr3_aa: CASSFNGASTGELFF

v_call: TRBV7-2
cdr3_length: 13
d_call: NA
clone_size: NA
j_call: TRBJ2-7
cdr3_nt: TGTGCCAGCAGCCGCCCAACGTTATACGAGCAGTACTTC
cdr3_aa: CASSRPTLYEQYF

v_call: TRBV18
cdr3_length: 14
d_call: TRBD2
clone_size: NA
j_call: TRBJ2-7
cdr3_nt: TGTGCCAGCTCGCCCGGGACTAGCGGTCCCGAGCAGTACTTC
cdr3_aa: CASSPGTSGPEQYF

v_call: TRBV7-2
cdr3_length: 16
d_call: TRBD2
clone_size: few
j_call: TRBJ2-3
cdr3_nt: TGTGCCAGCAGCTTAAGGGGCGGGGGGGCCAGTGATACGCAGTATTTT
cdr3_aa: CASSLRGGGASDTQYF

v_call: TRBV5-1
cdr3_length: 20
d_call: TRBD2
clone_size: few
j_call: TRBJ2-1
cdr3_nt: TGCGCCAGCAGCTTGTGGGGACTAGCGGGGTCAACACAATTCGTACGGGAGCAGTTCTTC
cdr3_aa: CASSLWGLAGSTQFVREQFF

v_call: TRBV12-3/TRBV12-4
cdr3_length: 14
d_call: NA
clone_size: NA
j_call: TRBJ1-4
cdr3_nt: TGTGCCAGCAGTTTAGAAACAACTAATGAAAAACTGTTTTTT
cdr3_aa: CASSLETTNEKLFF

v_call: TRBV12-3/TRBV12-4
cdr3_length: 14
d_call: NA
clone_size: many
j_call: TRBJ1-1
cdr3_nt: TGTGCCAGCAGTCCGCAGGGGCAGGCCGCTGAAGCTTTCTTT
cdr3_aa: CASSPQGQAAEAFF

v_call: TRBV10-3
cdr3_length: 18
d_call: TRBD2
clone_size: NA
j_call: TRBJ2-1
cdr3_nt: TGTGCCATCAGTGGGGTCCCACTAGCGGGCCCCTCCTACAATGAGCAGTTCTTC
cdr3_aa: CAISGVPLAGPSYNEQFF

v_call: TRBV12-3/TRBV12-4
cdr3_length: 15
d_call: TRBD2
clone_size: few
j_call: TRBJ2-5
cdr3_nt: TGTGCCAGCCAGAGGGGGAGCGGGAGAACGGAGACCCAGTACTTC
cdr3_aa: CASQRGSGRTETQYF

v_call: TRBV5-1
cdr3_length: 14
d_call: NA
clone_size: NA
j_call: TRBJ1-2
cdr3_nt: TGCGCCAGCAGCGAAACCGGGACGGCATATGGCTACACCTTC
cdr3_aa: CASSETGTAYGYTF

v_call: TRBV4-1
cdr3_length: 15
d_call: NA
clone_size: NA
j_call: TRBJ1-4
cdr3_nt: TGCGCCAGCAGCCAACAGGGTATAACTAATGAAAAACTGTTTTTT
cdr3_aa: CASSQQGITNEKLFF

v_call: TRBV28
cdr3_length: 15
d_call: TRBD1
clone_size: many
j_call: TRBJ2-1
cdr3_nt: TGTGCCAGCAGTTTATTCCGGGACAGCTACAATGAGCAGTTCTTC
cdr3_aa: CASSLFRDSYNEQFF

v_call: TRBV7-2
cdr3_length: 12
d_call: NA
clone_size: few
j_call: TRBJ2-1
cdr3_nt: TGTGCCAGCAGCTTAGTACGGGATGAGCAGTTCTTC
cdr3_aa: CASSLVRDEQFF

v_call: TRBV5-1
cdr3_length: 17
d_call: TRBD2
clone_size: NA
j_call: TRBJ2-1
cdr3_nt: TGCGCCAGCAGCTCCCTTGTTGGGGGGGGTGGTGGCAATGAGCAGTTCTTC
cdr3_aa: CASSSLVGGGGGNEQFF

v_call: TRBV9
cdr3_length: 14
d_call: NA
clone_size: NA
j_call: TRBJ2-3
cdr3_nt: TGTGCCAGCAGCCCCCGGCCACTTTGGGATACGCAGTATTTT
cdr3_aa: CASSPRPLWDTQYF

v_call: TRBV4-2
cdr3_length: 14
d_call: NA
clone_size: NA
j_call: TRBJ2-7
cdr3_nt: TGTGCCAGCAGCTCCCCCCCGAAGAGCCACGAGCAGTACTTC
cdr3_aa: CASSSPPKSHEQYF

v_call: TRBV24-1
cdr3_length: 11
d_call: NA
clone_size: NA
j_call: TRBJ2-1
cdr3_nt: TGTGCCACCAGGGCTAACAATGAGCAGTTCTTC
cdr3_aa: CATRANNEQFF

v_call: TRBV7-2
cdr3_length: 15
d_call: TRBD1
clone_size: few
j_call: TRBJ2-2
cdr3_nt: TGTGCCAGCCAAGACAGGGGATCCGTAACCGGGGAGCTGTTTTTT
cdr3_aa: CASQDRGSVTGELFF

v_call: TRBV5-6
cdr3_length: 16
d_call: NA
clone_size: NA
j_call: TRBJ2-7
cdr3_nt: TGTGCCAGCAGCTTGTTACGACAAGAGGTGTCCTACGAGCAGTACTTC
cdr3_aa: CASSLLRQEVSYEQYF

v_call: TRBV5-5
cdr3_length: 16
d_call: NA
clone_size: NA
j_call: TRBJ1-6
cdr3_nt: TGTGCCAGCAGTAACCTTGGACAGCGAAGCGGTTCACCCCTCCACTTT
cdr3_aa: CASSNLGQRSGSPLHF

v_call: TRBV6-2/TRBV6-3
cdr3_length: 14
d_call: TRBD1
clone_size: few
j_call: TRBJ2-5
cdr3_nt: TGTGCCAGCAGCCCCACCGGGACAGGGCCCGGGGTATCCTTC
cdr3_aa: CASSPTGTGPGVSF

v_call: TRBV5-1
cdr3_length: 19
d_call: NA
clone_size: few
j_call: TRBJ1-1
cdr3_nt: TGCGCCAGCAGCTTGGGATACTTGCCGGAGGGCTTTTGGAACACTGAAGCTTTCTTT
cdr3_aa: CASSLGYLPEGFWNTEAFF

v_call: TRBV6-1
cdr3_length: 18
d_call: NA
clone_size: NA
j_call: TRBJ2-7
cdr3_nt: TGTGCCAGCAGTCCATCTCGCTGGCCCTCCTCAACTTCCTACGAGCAGTACTTC
cdr3_aa: CASSPSRWPSSTSYEQYF

v_call: TRBV20-1
cdr3_length: 14
d_call: NA
clone_size: few
j_call: TRBJ2-3
cdr3_nt: TGCAGTGCCACCAGACACCCAGGCACAGATACGCAGTATTTT
cdr3_aa: CSATRHPGTDTQYF

v_call: TRBV7-9
cdr3_length: 15
d_call: TRBD2
clone_size: NA
j_call: TRBJ2-1
cdr3_nt: TGTGCCAGCAGCTCCCCGGGACTAGCGTTTAATGAGCAGTTCTTC
cdr3_aa: CASSSPGLAFNEQFF

v_call: TRBV20-1
cdr3_length: 13
d_call: NA
clone_size: few
j_call: TRBJ1-2
cdr3_nt: TGCAGTGCAAACTGGGGGCGGAACTATGGCTACACCTTC
cdr3_aa: CSANWGRNYGYTF

v_call: TRBV9
cdr3_length: 17
d_call: TRBD2
clone_size: NA
j_call: TRBJ2-7
cdr3_nt: TGTGCCAGCAGCGTTGAATCTAGCGGGAGGGTCTCCTACGAGCAGTACTTC
cdr3_aa: CASSVESSGRVSYEQYF

v_call: TRBV11-2
cdr3_length: 14
d_call: NA
clone_size: many
j_call: TRBJ2-7
cdr3_nt: TGTGCCAGCAGCTTAGCCCGGGGACTCTACGAGCAGTACTTC
cdr3_aa: CASSLARGLYEQYF

v_call: TRBV20-1
cdr3_length: 13
d_call: NA
clone_size: few
j_call: TRBJ1-5
cdr3_nt: TGCAGTGCTCCCCAGGGAAGCAATCAGCCCCAGCATTTT
cdr3_aa: CSAPQGSNQPQHF

v_call: TRBV2
cdr3_length: 12
d_call: NA
clone_size: once
j_call: TRBJ2-5
cdr3_nt: TGTGCCGGAAGCTTAGGGGAGGAGACCCAGTACTTC
cdr3_aa: CAGSLGEETQYF

v_call: TRBV6-2/TRBV6-3
cdr3_length: 16
d_call: TRBD1
clone_size: few
j_call: TRBJ2-3
cdr3_nt: TGTGCCAGCAGTTGGGAACGGGACAGGGCTGAAGATACGCAGTATTTT
cdr3_aa: CASSWERDRAEDTQYF

v_call: TRBV12-3/TRBV12-4
cdr3_length: 14
d_call: TRBD1
clone_size: few
j_call: TRBJ1-2
cdr3_nt: TGTGCCAGCAGACCACTCGGACAGGGGGTTGGCTACACCTTC
cdr3_aa: CASRPLGQGVGYTF

v_call: TRBV12-3/TRBV12-4
cdr3_length: 18
d_call: NA
clone_size: NA
j_call: TRBJ2-2
cdr3_nt: TGTGCCAGCAGGCCATCGGGACTCCGCAAAATGAACACCGGGGAGCTGTTTTTT
cdr3_aa: CASRPSGLRKMNTGELFF

v_call: TRBV7-9
cdr3_length: 15
d_call: TRBD1
clone_size: many
j_call: TRBJ2-1
cdr3_nt: TGTGCCAGCAGCCCATGGGACAGGGGCGGCGACGAGCAGTTCTTC
cdr3_aa: CASSPWDRGGDEQFF

v_call: TRBV12-3/TRBV12-4
cdr3_length: 14
d_call: NA
clone_size: few
j_call: TRBJ2-5
cdr3_nt: TGTGCCAGCAGTTTTGCGGGTGTCCAAGAGACCCAGTACTTC
cdr3_aa: CASSFAGVQETQYF

v_call: TRBV29-1
cdr3_length: 20
d_call: TRBD1
clone_size: NA
j_call: TRBJ2-2
cdr3_nt: TGCAGCGTTGAGTCCCCCCACGAACAGGGGAGTCTGTTAGGCACCGGGGAGCTGTTTTTT
cdr3_aa: CSVESPHEQGSLLGTGELFF

v_call: TRBV12-3/TRBV12-4
cdr3_length: 13
d_call: NA
clone_size: few
j_call: TRBJ1-1
cdr3_nt: TGTGCCAGCAGGTCCAATGAGAACACTGAAGCTTTCTTT
cdr3_aa: CASRSNENTEAFF

v_call: TRBV18
cdr3_length: 13
d_call: NA
clone_size: NA
j_call: TRBJ2-2
cdr3_nt: TGTGCCAGCTCACCAATAGACACCGGGGAGCTGTTTTTT
cdr3_aa: CASSPIDTGELFF

v_call: TRBV19
cdr3_length: 13
d_call: NA
clone_size: few
j_call: TRBJ2-7
cdr3_nt: TGTGCCAGTAGTATGGGACCGTCTCGGGAGCAGTACTTC
cdr3_aa: CASSMGPSREQYF

v_call: TRBV6-2/TRBV6-3
cdr3_length: 14
d_call: NA
clone_size: many
j_call: TRBJ1-1
cdr3_nt: TGTGCCAGCTGGGAGGTGGGACAATTCGCTGAAGCTTTCTTT
cdr3_aa: CASWEVGQFAEAFF